This T cell receptor beta chain was observed in a study of Ad26.COV2.S vaccination and SARS-CoV-2 variants. Study overall: Administration of Ad26.COV2.S was intramuscular, either once or twice 56 days apart. General study results and limits: Vaccine recipients and placebo recipients showed similar non-spike TCR breadth.

About this clone itself: Its cognate antigen is unknown.

Trimming took 6 bases from V and 4 from J; bases not matched to a gene: 12. This CDR3 spans 16 amino acids. Germline CDR1 SNHLY, CDR2 FYNNEI. Assay: immunoSEQ multiplex PCR; the TCRdb copy retains only in-frame clones and omits some. Among about 680,000 clones listed, around 89% were seen once. Sample treatment: some 20 received Ad26.COV2.S at low or high dose, single or two shots; about 5 received placebo; per-sample allocation not given. Specimens were obtained on day 63 following the first vaccine or placebo injection. This vaccine is an Ad26 vector that expresses the Wuhan-strain SARS-CoV-2 spike.

The sequence was collected from a person aged 18-60 years who received the Ad26.COV2.S COVID-19 vaccine or a placebo. The J gene is TRBJ1-1, the V gene TRBV2; 9 bases agree with TRBD1. The sample here was peripheral blood, taken in a trial of Ad26.COV2.S vaccine versus placebo. CDR3 DNA: TGTGCCAGCAGGCCGGACACAGGGGGCGGCGGCACTGAAGCTTTCTTT. It is translated as CASRPDTGGGGTEAFF.